The 20 T cell receptor beta chains below all came from one sample that was sequenced in a study of radiation and T cells in renal cell carcinoma (dated by TCRdb to 2019 to 2021). The sample's time point, from its label and the paper: blood 4 weeks post-SBRT, at nephrectomy. Explained via the paper, the treatment or condition label denotes: 15 Gy SBRT to primary tumor, nephrectomy 4 weeks later. To prepare the library, the immunoSEQ multiplex PCR assay was applied. As stored in TCRdb, this immuneACCESS dataset retains in-frame rearrangements with V and J assigned. A fraction of the clones does not appear; measured against another copy, unresolved V genes explain less than half of the discrepancy, and the remainder lacks a known reason. Within this sample are about 76,000 clones, with 80% to 90% of them counted one time only. The ten largest make up over 5.5% of the sample. This specimen consisted of blood, obtained from a patient whose treatment included radiotherapy and nephrectomy. The receptors shown here come from a woman aged 70-85 years with renal cell carcinoma.

The V call is TRBV5-1, the J call TRBJ1-4, with a weak D call TRBD1 (6 bases). Trimming shortened V by 1 base and J by 0 bases, and 10 bases separated the two germline ends. The CDR3 covers 16 residues. Germline assignment: CDR1 SGHRS and CDR2 YFSETQ. CDR3 bases: TGCGCCAGCAGCTTGACGGGGGCGGCAACTAATGAAAAACTGTTTTTT. Its protein product is CASSLTGAATNEKLFF. The full variable domain, rest sourced from reference TRBV5-1 and TRBJ1-4, is KAGVTQTPRYLIKTRGQQVTLSCSPISGHRSVSWYQQTPGQGLQFLFEYFSETQRNKGNFPGRFSGRQFSNSRSEMNVSTLELGDSALYLCASSLTGAATNEKLFFGSGTQLSVL.

The chain has TRBV28 and TRBJ2-3, with no clear D. The CDR3 contains 10 residues. The V and J ends lost 2 bases and 11 bases respectively, with 5 bases between them. Germline-derived CDR1 and CDR2 are MDHEN and SYDVKM. CDR3 coding DNA: TGTGCCAGCAGTTTAGGCGTGCAGTATTTT. Protein sequence: CASSLGVQYF.

As regards this clone: The sample has other DNA sequences that encode this CDR3 too. The V gene is TRBV29-1, the J gene TRBJ2-2, with D perhaps TRBD2 (6 bases). The germline CDR1 and CDR2 sequences are SQVTM and ANQGSEA. The V end lost 4 bases, the J end lost 4 bases, and 10 bases lay between the germline ends. The CDR3 length is 13 residues. The CDR3 is CSVGGGRTGELFF. Here the CDR3 DNA reads TGCAGCGTTGGAGGAGGGCGCACCGGGGAGCTGTTTTTT.

This clone was found once. The chain joins TRBV9 to TRBJ2-7; D gene unclear. The CDR3 runs to 16 residues. The V end lost 3 bases, the J end lost 2 bases, and 18 bases lay between the germline ends. The germline CDR1 and CDR2 sequences are SGDLS and YYNGEE. DNA of the CDR3: TGTGCCAGCAGCGATGGACCGAACCCAACTACCTACGAGCAGTACTTC. It translates to CASSDGPNPTTYEQYF.

This clone occurred once. This chain joins TRBV7-2 and TRBJ1-5, with no clear D. Trimming took 2 bases from V and 3 from J, leaving 14 bases between them. Germline V gene data show CDR1 as SGHTA and CDR2 as FQGNSA. CDR3 size: 16 residues. CDR3 nucleotides: TGTGCCAGCAGCTTACAGCCAACCGGGGTCAATCAGCCCCAGCATTTT. It is translated as CASSLQPTGVNQPQHF.

The genes are TRBV7-8 and TRBJ2-3; weak D call: TRBD2 (5 bases). CDR3 length equals 14 residues. CDR1 SGHVS and CDR2 FQNEAQ come from the germline V gene. The V end lost 1 base, the J end lost 2 bases, and 7 bases lay between the germline ends. This chain's CDR3 is CASSLEDSTDTQYF. The CDR3 DNA follows: TGTGCCAGCAGCTTAGAGGACTCCACAGATACGCAGTATTTT.

The V call is TRBV6-1, the J call TRBJ1-6; D is ambiguous. V shed 6 bases and J shed 11 bases, with 14 bases lying between them. From germline, CDR1 is MNHNS and CDR2 SASEGT. The CDR3 has 13 residues. In nucleotides, the CDR3 is TGTGCCAGCAGCGCCCTTTACGAGGCACCCCTCCACTTT. Translation: CASSALYEAPLHF.

This chain links TRBV30 with TRBJ1-4; D gene unclear. V shed 5 bases and J shed 0 bases, with 13 bases lying between them. The CDR3 is 15 amino acids. From germline, CDR1 is GTSNPN and CDR2 SVGIG (reference sequence). The CDR3 DNA reads TGTGCCTGGGGACGTGAGGGAGCAACTAATGAAAAACTGTTTTTT. It is translated as CAWGREGATNEKLFF.

This clone was seen only once. V and J are TRBV2 and TRBJ1-3, with unresolved D. The germline V gene has CDR1 SNHLY and CDR2 FYNNEI. The CDR3 spans 15 residues. V lost 4 bases to trimming and J lost 0 bases, with 10 bases between them. This chain's CDR3 is CASSVLRPSGNTIYF. CDR3 DNA: TGTGCCAGCAGTGTTTTGAGGCCCTCTGGAAACACCATATATTTT.

This chain connects TRBV18 to TRBJ1-2; 8 bases map to TRBD1. This CDR3 has 16 residues. Trimming removed 3 bases from V and 2 bases from J; junction bases left unmatched: 8. The germline V gene encodes CDR1 KGHSH and CDR2 LQKENI. CDR3 protein: CASSPPGQVINYGYTF. CDR3 coding DNA: TGTGCCAGCTCACCTCCGGGACAGGTTATCAACTATGGCTACACCTTC.

This chain links TRBV11-3 with TRBJ2-5; a weak D match, TRBD2 (6 bases). This CDR3 has 15 residues. Germline V gene data show CDR1 as SGHNT and CDR2 as YENEEA. V was pared by 5 bases and J by 1 base, with 14 bases between. For the CDR3, the DNA is TGTGCCAGCAGCCCCGGTGGAGGGTCCCAAGAGACCCAGTACTTC. Its translation is CASSPGGGSQETQYF.

CDR3 coding DNA: TGTGCCAGCAGCTTGTTACTCTACGAGCAGTACTTC. This gives the protein CASSLLLYEQYF. The gene calls are TRBV5-5 and TRBJ2-7; D unresolved. This CDR3 has 12 residues. Trimming stripped 1 base from V and 3 bases from J, with 5 bases between. Germline-derived CDR1 and CDR2 are SGHKS and YYEKEE (reference sequence). The whole variable domain, filled in from reference TRBV5-5 and TRBJ2-7, reads DAGVTQSPTHLIKTRGQQVTLRCSPISGHKSVSWYQQVLGQGPQFIFQYYEKEERGRGNFPDRFSARQFPNYSSELNVNALLLGDSALYLCASSLLLYEQYFGPGTRLTVT.

The rearrangement uses TRBV7-3 and TRBJ1-1; 7 positions agree with TRBD1. J was trimmed by 5 bases and V by 0 bases; bases with no gene match: 6. The V gene's germline CDR1 is SGHTA and CDR2 FQGTGA. The CDR3 has 15 amino acids. Written as DNA, the CDR3 is TGTGCCAGCAGCTTAACGGGAGGGGGCGTAACTGAAGCTTTCTTT. It yields the protein CASSLTGGGVTEAFF.

There are a few counts of this clone. The CDR3 DNA follows: TGTGCCAGCAGCTTAAATGGGAACACTGAAGCTTTCTTT. Translating gives CASSLNGNTEAFF. The chain joins TRBV11-3 to TRBJ1-1, with unresolved D. V was clipped by 2 bases and J by 1 base, with 5 bases between them. The CDR3 has 13 amino acids. Per the germline V gene, CDR1 is SGHNT and CDR2 is YENEEA.

This chain connects TRBV19 to TRBJ2-5; 8 nucleotides line up with TRBD1. The CDR3 has 14 residues. With 5 bases clipped from V and 4 bases from J, the junction kept 6 bases outside the gene matches. The germline V gene has CDR1 LNHDA and CDR2 SQIVND (reference sequence). CDR3 in amino acids: CASSPRQGRETQYF. The CDR3 DNA is TGTGCCAGTAGTCCCCGACAGGGGAGAGAGACCCAGTACTTC.

The chain couples TRBV27 to TRBJ1-2; 9 bases match TRBD1. Germline CDR1 reads MNHEY; CDR2 reads SMNVEV (reference sequence). This CDR3 contains 14 residues. V trimming: 6 bases; J trimming: 3 bases; junction bases outside the gene matches: 5. The CDR3 DNA is TGTGCCAGCAGCCCGGGACAGGGCTACTATGGCTACACCTTC. It codes for CASSPGQGYYGYTF.

V is TRBV6-5 and J is TRBJ1-3; TRBD1 is a possible D gene (5 bases). CDR1 is MNHEY, CDR2 SVGAGI, per germline. There are 15 residues in the CDR3. Deletions cut 5 bases from V and 2 bases from J, with 13 bases between. The chain's CDR3 is CASSLTVNTGNTIYF. CDR3 sequence (DNA): TGTGCCAGCAGTCTGACAGTGAATACTGGAAACACCATATATTTT.

This chain links TRBV7-2 with TRBJ1-1, with no clear D. Looked up from germline, CDR1 is SGHTA and CDR2 is FQGNSA. Between the trimmed V and J ends, which lost 1 base and 0 bases, there was a span of 6 bases. CDR3 length equals 14 residues. CDR3 protein: CASSLEGVNTEAFF. The CDR3 DNA follows: TGTGCCAGCAGCTTAGAGGGTGTGAACACTGAAGCTTTCTTT. The full variable domain, rest sourced from reference TRBV7-2 and TRBJ1-1, is GAGVSQSPSNKVTEKGKDVELRCDPISGHTALYWYRQSLGQGLEFLIYFQGNSAPDKSGLPSDRFSAERTGGSVSTLTIQRTQQEDSAVYLCASSLEGVNTEAFFGQGTRLTVV.

The rearrangement links TRBV14 to TRBJ1-3; D remains ambiguous. The CDR3 totals 13 residues. V lost 4 bases and J lost 5, with 9 bases in between. Germline assignment: CDR1 SGHDN and CDR2 FVKESK. CDR3 region: CASSPNGRNTIYF. DNA for the CDR3: TGTGCCAGCAGCCCGAACGGACGAAACACCATATATTTT.

This sequence joins TRBV28 and TRBJ1-2, with D maybe TRBD1 (5 bases). V shed 2 bases and J shed 2 bases, with 6 bases lying between them. The germline CDR1 and CDR2 sequences are MDHEN and SYDVKM. The CDR3 has 13 residues. CDR3: CASSLGGNYGYTF. CDR3 nucleotide sequence: TGTGCCAGCAGTTTAGGGGGGAACTATGGCTACACCTTC.